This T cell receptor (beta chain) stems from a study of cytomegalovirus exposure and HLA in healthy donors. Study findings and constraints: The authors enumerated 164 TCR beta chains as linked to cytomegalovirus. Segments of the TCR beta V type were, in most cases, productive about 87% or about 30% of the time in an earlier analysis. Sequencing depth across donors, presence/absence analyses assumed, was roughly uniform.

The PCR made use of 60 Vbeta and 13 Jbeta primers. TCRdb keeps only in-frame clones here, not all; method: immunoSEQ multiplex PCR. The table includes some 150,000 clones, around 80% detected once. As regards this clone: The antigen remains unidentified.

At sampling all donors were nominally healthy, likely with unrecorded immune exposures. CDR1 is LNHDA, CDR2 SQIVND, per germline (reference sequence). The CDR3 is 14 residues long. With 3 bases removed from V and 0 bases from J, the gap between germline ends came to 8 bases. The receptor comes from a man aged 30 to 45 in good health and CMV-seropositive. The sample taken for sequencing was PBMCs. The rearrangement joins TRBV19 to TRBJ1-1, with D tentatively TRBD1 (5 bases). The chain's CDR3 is CASSIQQVNTEAFF. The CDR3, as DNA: TGTGCCAGTAGTATCCAACAGGTGAACACTGAAGCTTTCTTT.